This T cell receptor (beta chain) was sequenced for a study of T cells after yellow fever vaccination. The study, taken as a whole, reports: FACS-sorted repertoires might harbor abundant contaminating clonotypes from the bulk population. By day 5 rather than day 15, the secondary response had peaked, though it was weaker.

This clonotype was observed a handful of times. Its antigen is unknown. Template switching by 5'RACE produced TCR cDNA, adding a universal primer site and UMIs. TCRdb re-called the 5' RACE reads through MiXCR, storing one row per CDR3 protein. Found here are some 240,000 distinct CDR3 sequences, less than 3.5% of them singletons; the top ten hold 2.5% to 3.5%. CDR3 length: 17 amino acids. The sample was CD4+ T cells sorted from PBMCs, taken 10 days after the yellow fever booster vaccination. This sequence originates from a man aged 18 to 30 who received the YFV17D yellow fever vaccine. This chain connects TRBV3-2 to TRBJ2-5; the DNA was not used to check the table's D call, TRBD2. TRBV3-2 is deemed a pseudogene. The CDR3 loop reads CASSLRQHGENQETQYF. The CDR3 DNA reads TGTGCCAGCAGCCTCCGCCAGCATGGGGAGAACCAAGAGACCCAGTACTTC.